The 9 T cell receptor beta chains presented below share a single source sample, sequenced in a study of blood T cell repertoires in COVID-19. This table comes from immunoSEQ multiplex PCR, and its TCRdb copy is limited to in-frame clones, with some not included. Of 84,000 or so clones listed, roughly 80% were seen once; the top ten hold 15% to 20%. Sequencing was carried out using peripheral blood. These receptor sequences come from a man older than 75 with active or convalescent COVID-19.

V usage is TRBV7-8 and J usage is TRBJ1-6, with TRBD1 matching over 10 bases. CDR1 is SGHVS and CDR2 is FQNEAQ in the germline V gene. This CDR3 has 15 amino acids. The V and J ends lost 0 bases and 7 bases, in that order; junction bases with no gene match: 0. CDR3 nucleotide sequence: TGTGCCAGCAGCTTAGCGGGACAGGGGAATTCACCCCTCCACTTT. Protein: CASSLAGQGNSPLHF.

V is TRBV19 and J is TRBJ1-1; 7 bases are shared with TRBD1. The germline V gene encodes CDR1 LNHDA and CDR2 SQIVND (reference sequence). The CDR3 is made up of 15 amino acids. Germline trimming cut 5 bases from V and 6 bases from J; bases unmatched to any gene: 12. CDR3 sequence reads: CASSAGTVRTSEAFF. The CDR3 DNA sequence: TGTGCCAGTAGTGCTGGGACAGTGCGAACCTCTGAAGCTTTCTTT.

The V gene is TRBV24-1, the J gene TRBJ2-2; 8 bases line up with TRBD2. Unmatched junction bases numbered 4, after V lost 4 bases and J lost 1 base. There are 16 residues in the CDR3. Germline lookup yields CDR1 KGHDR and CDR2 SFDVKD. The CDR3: CATSDPSGGNTGELFF. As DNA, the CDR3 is TGTGCCACCAGTGACCCGAGCGGGGGGAACACCGGGGAGCTGTTTTTT.

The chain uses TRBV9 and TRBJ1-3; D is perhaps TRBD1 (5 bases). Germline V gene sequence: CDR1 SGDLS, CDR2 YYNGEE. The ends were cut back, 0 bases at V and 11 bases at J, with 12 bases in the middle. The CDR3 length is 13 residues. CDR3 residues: CASSVESGGSIYF. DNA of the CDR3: TGTGCCAGCAGCGTAGAGTCGGGGGGATCCATATATTTT.

The CDR3 DNA reads as TGTGCCAGTAGTGTCACCGGGGGGTGGGATAGCAATCAGCCCCAGCATTTT. This translates into CASSVTGGWDSNQPQHF. The chain is built from TRBV19 and TRBJ1-5; tentative D call: TRBD1 (5 bases). This CDR3 has 17 residues. Trimming removed 5 bases at V and 0 bases at J, with 17 bases between. Germline CDR1 is LNHDA and CDR2 is SQIVND (reference sequence). The complete variable domain, with remaining parts taken from reference TRBV19 and TRBJ1-5, reads DGGITQSPKYLFRKEGQNVTLSCEQNLNHDAMYWYRQDPGQGLRLIYYSQIVNDFQKGDIAEGYSVSREKKESFPLTVTSAQKNPTAFYLCASSVTGGWDSNQPQHFGDGTRLSIL.

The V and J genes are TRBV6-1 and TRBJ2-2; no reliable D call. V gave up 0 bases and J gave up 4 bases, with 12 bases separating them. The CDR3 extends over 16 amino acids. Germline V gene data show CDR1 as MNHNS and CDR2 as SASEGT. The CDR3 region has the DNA TGTGCCAGCAGTGAAGCGGGCCATCCGATCACCGGGGAGCTGTTTTTT. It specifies CASSEAGHPITGELFF.

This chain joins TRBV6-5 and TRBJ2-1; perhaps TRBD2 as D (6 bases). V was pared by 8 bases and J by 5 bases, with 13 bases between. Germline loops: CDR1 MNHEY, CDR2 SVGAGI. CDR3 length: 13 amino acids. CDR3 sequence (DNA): TGTGCCAGCCGGAGGGCCGGGAACAATGAGCAGTTCTTC. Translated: CASRRAGNNEQFF.

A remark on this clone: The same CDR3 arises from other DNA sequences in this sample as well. The CDR3 sequence is CASSQDLGQVWSEAFF. Written as DNA, the CDR3 is TGTGCCAGCAGCCAAGATCTGGGGCAGGTTTGGTCGGAAGCTTTCTTT. This sequence joins TRBV14 and TRBJ1-1, with D possibly matching TRBD1 (5 bases). V was shortened by 0 bases and J by 8 bases, with 19 bases between the two germline ends. The CDR3 sequence is 16 residues long. Per the germline V gene, CDR1 is SGHDN and CDR2 is FVKESK.

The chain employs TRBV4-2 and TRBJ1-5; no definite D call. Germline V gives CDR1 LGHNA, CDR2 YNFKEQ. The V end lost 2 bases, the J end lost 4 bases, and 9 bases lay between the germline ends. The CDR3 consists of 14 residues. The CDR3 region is CASSQTPENQPQHF. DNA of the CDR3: TGTGCCAGCAGCCAAACTCCGGAGAATCAGCCCCAGCATTTT.